These 15 T cell receptor beta chains originate from one sample sequenced in a study of OX40 agonist ivuxolimab in advanced cancers. The protocol was immunoSEQ multiplex PCR, while the TCRdb copy is restricted to in-frame clones and leaves out a portion. This sample has tens of thousands of clones, with roughly 82% found just once. The sample was CD4+ or CD8+ T cells sorted from blood, taken in a trial of the OX40 agonist ivuxolimab. The source is an adult with an advanced solid tumor such as melanoma, head and neck, liver or kidney cancer.

The chain joins TRBV2 to TRBJ2-5; D not certain. The J call may not be correct, given that the DNA end is closer to TRBJ2-7. The CDR3 has 14 residues. The V gene's germline CDR1 is SNHLY and CDR2 FYNNEI. DNA of the CDR3: TGTGCCAGCAGTGAAAATAAGGCCGGCGGCGAGCAGTACTTC. Translating gives CASSENKAGGEQYF.

The chain recombines TRBV10-3 with TRBJ2-1; 8 bases align to TRBD1. Trimming at V came to 7 bases and at J to 4 bases, leaving 6 bases not matched to a gene. Germline V gene data show CDR1 as ENHRY and CDR2 as SYGVKD. This CDR3 is built from 14 residues. The CDR3: CAINDRGPYNEQFF. In nucleotides, the CDR3 is TGTGCCATCAACGACAGGGGACCTTACAATGAGCAGTTCTTC.

The DNA of the CDR3 is TGTGCCAGTAGTTTTGACGGTCATAGCAATCAGCCCCAGCATTTT. Its protein is CASSFDGHSNQPQHF. The chain uses TRBV19 and TRBJ1-5; no reliable D call. The germline gives CDR1 LNHDA, CDR2 SQIVND (reference sequence). V lost 5 bases and J lost 0, with 11 bases in between. CDR3 length: 15 residues.

The V gene is TRBV29-1, the J gene TRBJ2-3, with 9 bases identical to TRBD2. The V gene end was trimmed by 3 bases and the J gene end by 0 bases; junction bases not matched to a gene: 4. The CDR3 runs to 15 residues. CDR1 is SQVTM, CDR2 ANQGSEA, per germline. CDR3 bases: TGCAGCGTTGACCCCACTAGCGGGAGCACAGATACGCAGTATTTT. Translating it yields CSVDPTSGSTDTQYF.

This chain links TRBV2 with TRBJ2-2, with D uncertain. CDR3 size: 14 residues. Between the trimmed V and J ends, which lost 7 bases and 0 bases, there was a span of 9 bases. CDR1 and CDR2 (germline): SNHLY, FYNNEI. CDR3 loop: CASKRQANTGELFF. Written as DNA, the CDR3 is TGTGCCAGCAAAAGGCAAGCGAACACCGGGGAGCTGTTTTTT.

This clone was seen only once. The chain uses TRBV28 and TRBJ1-3; 7 bases match TRBD1. The germline CDR1 and CDR2 sequences are MDHEN and SYDVKM. Trimming removed 8 bases from V and 4 bases from J; junction bases left unmatched: 2. There are 12 residues in the CDR3. The CDR3 sequence: CASSTGGNTIYF. The DNA of the CDR3 is TGTGCCAGCTCGACAGGGGGAAACACCATATATTTT.

The CDR3 here is CAIHDRGRTEAFF. The DNA of the CDR3 is TGTGCCATTCACGACAGGGGGAGGACTGAAGCTTTCTTT. V usage is TRBV19 and J usage is TRBJ1-1, with 9 bases identical to TRBD1. Germline CDR1 LNHDA, CDR2 SQIVND (reference sequence). V dropped 10 bases and J dropped 5; count of bases not matched to a gene: 8. The CDR3 loop spans 13 amino acids.

This rearrangement joins TRBV2 to TRBJ1-1; the D gene is possibly TRBD1 (6 bases). The CDR3 covers 13 residues. Trimming removed 2 bases from V and 10 bases from J, with 14 bases in between. Germline loops: CDR1 SNHLY, CDR2 FYNNEI. The CDR3 DNA reads as TGTGCCAGCAGTGAAAGGTTGGGAGGGGGAGCTTTCTTT. Protein sequence: CASSERLGGGAFF. Complete variable domain (other parts from reference TRBV2 and TRBJ1-1): EPEVTQTPSHQVTQMGQEVILRCVPISNHLYFYWYRQILGQKVEFLVSFYNNEISEKSEIFDDQFSVERPDGSNFTLKIRSTKLEDSAMYFCASSERLGGGAFFGQGTRLTVV.

The CDR3 loop is CSVERTSGYNEQFF. Here the CDR3 DNA reads TGCAGCGTTGAACGGACTAGCGGGTACAATGAGCAGTTCTTC. J is TRBJ2-1 and V is TRBV29-1, with TRBD2 matching 11 bases. This CDR3 comprises 14 residues. J lost 4 bases, V lost 2 bases, and 1 base had no gene match. Germline CDR1 and CDR2: SQVTM and ANQGSEA.

Only a few counts were recorded for this clone. V usage is TRBV9 and J usage is TRBJ1-2, with 7 bases fitting TRBD1. The length of the CDR3 is 15 residues. The germline CDR1 and CDR2 sequences are SGDLS and YYNGEE. V was clipped by 3 bases and J by 6 bases; unmatched bases: 11. CDR3 region: CASSATYRDSHGYTF. Here the CDR3 DNA reads TGTGCCAGCAGCGCGACCTACCGGGACAGCCATGGCTACACCTTC.

This clone has just one count. The rearrangement uses TRBV7-3 and TRBJ2-7; the D is unclear. CDR1 is SGHTA, CDR2 FQGTGA, per germline. V lost 5 bases, J lost 3 bases, and 11 bases lay in between. The length of the CDR3 is 13 residues. The CDR3 sequence is CASSPSKGYEQYF. Written as DNA, the CDR3 is TGTGCCAGCAGCCCCTCAAAGGGCTACGAGCAGTACTTC.

V usage is TRBV28 and J usage is TRBJ2-3; 10 nucleotides align to TRBD2. Germline loops: CDR1 MDHEN, CDR2 SYDVKM. Unmatched junction bases numbered 9, after V lost 3 bases and J lost 6 bases. The CDR3 consists of 16 residues. This CDR3 is CASSLSGRADSDTQYF. The CDR3, as DNA: TGTGCCAGCAGTTTGAGCGGGAGGGCCGATTCGGATACGCAGTATTTT.

The chain couples TRBV4-2 to TRBJ2-3, with D unresolved. Trimming stripped 0 bases from V and 6 bases from J, with 13 bases between. The CDR3 is made up of 15 amino acids. CDR1 LGHNA and CDR2 YNFKEQ come from the germline V gene. CDR3 coding DNA: TGTGCCAGCAGCCAAGATGACCTGGAGTTGGATACGCAGTATTTT. Residues: CASSQDDLELDTQYF.

V usage is TRBV28 and J usage is TRBJ1-2; 7 bases line up with TRBD1. The ends lost 5 bases at V and 8 bases at J; junction bases unmatched: 8. Germline CDR1 is MDHEN and CDR2 is SYDVKM. CDR3 length: 13 amino acids. Here the CDR3 DNA reads TGTGCCAGCAGTCTCAACAGGGGCTGGGGCTACACCTTC. It encodes CASSLNRGWGYTF.

The J gene is TRBJ2-7, the V gene TRBV19; 10 bases are shared with TRBD1. This CDR3 has 15 residues. The germline V gene encodes CDR1 LNHDA and CDR2 SQIVND (reference sequence). V shed 4 bases, J shed 0 bases, and the junction held 3 bases outside the gene matches. The chain's CDR3 is CASSTGTGASYEQYF. The CDR3 DNA reads as TGTGCCAGTAGTACCGGGACAGGGGCCTCCTACGAGCAGTACTTC.